The next 4 T cell receptor beta chains were all read from a single sample in a study of blood T cell repertoires in COVID-19. Sequenced by immunoSEQ multiplex PCR; TCRdb stores in-frame clones only, minus some. The sample consists of about 160,000 clones, roughly 89% of them appearing once. The source material was peripheral blood. Receptors were obtained from a woman in her 70s with COVID-19, enrolled during active disease.

DNA of the CDR3: TGCGCCAGCAGCTTGAGAACTAGCGGGGGGGCAGGAGGGCCCTACGAGCAGTACTTC. This codes for CASSLRTSGGAGGPYEQYF. This chain connects TRBV5-1 to TRBJ2-7, with 13 bases matching TRBD2. V dropped 1 base and J dropped 2; count of bases not matched to a gene: 12. Germline CDR1 and CDR2: SGHRS and YFSETQ. The CDR3 extends over 19 amino acids.

The chain couples TRBV5-1 to TRBJ2-5, with 11 bases fitting TRBD2. The V gene's germline CDR1 is SGHRS and CDR2 YFSETQ. V shed 1 base, J shed 3 bases, and the junction held 5 bases outside the gene matches. This CDR3 comprises 16 residues. The CDR3 DNA follows: TGCGCCAGCAGCTTGACGACTAGCGGGGTTGAAGAGACCCAGTACTTC. Protein sequence: CASSLTTSGVEETQYF.

V and J are TRBV19 and TRBJ2-7; 7 positions agree with TRBD1. With 6 bases clipped from V and 2 bases from J, the junction kept 7 bases outside the gene matches. This CDR3 has 14 amino acids. The germline gives CDR1 LNHDA, CDR2 SQIVND (reference sequence). The CDR3 is CASSTPGQAYEQYF. The CDR3 DNA follows: TGTGCCAGTAGCACCCCCGGACAGGCCTACGAGCAGTACTTC.

The V gene is TRBV7-3, the J gene TRBJ2-5; perhaps TRBD1 as D (5 bases). The V gene lost 2 bases and the J gene lost 5 bases, with 15 bases spanning the gap. This CDR3 spans 15 amino acids. The germline V gene encodes CDR1 SGHTA and CDR2 FQGTGA. CDR3 protein: CASSLGLGLGETQYF. CDR3 DNA sequence: TGTGCCAGCAGCTTAGGTCTGGGGCTGGGGGAGACCCAGTACTTC.